This T cell receptor (beta chain) appears in the sequencing data of a study of blood T cell repertoires in COVID-19. About the study: Samples came from the United States, Italy and Spain, spanning acute and convalescent COVID-19. T cells, B-cell-depleted T cells, or PBMCs provided the cDNA or gDNA that served as material.

In the study's own analysis: For nucleated cells, counts were estimated from reference gene primer amplification. Repertoires were generated with immunoSEQ multiplex PCR, while TCRdb's copy carries only in-frame clones and drops some. D and trimming were read from the DNA, whereas the V and J calls and clone size are those reported in that table. The sample has 50,000 to 60,000 clones, about 89% seen once; the top ten hold around a quarter. This TCR came from a human donor in a cohort sampled during active COVID-19. Material: peripheral blood.

The CDR3 reads CASSPARGGSNEQFF. The DNA of the CDR3 is TGTGCCAGCAGTCCCGCACGGGGGGGTAGTAATGAGCAGTTCTTC. This chain joins TRBV25-1 and TRBJ2-1, with TRBD2 matching over 8 bases. Losses at the gene ends were 5 bases for V and 7 bases for J; bases not matched to a gene: 10. Germline V gene sequence: CDR1 MGHDK, CDR2 SYGVNS. The length of the CDR3 is 15 residues.